Each of the 23 T cell receptor beta chains below was sequenced from the same sample in a study of CD8 T cells in Susac syndrome. Reverse transcription of roughly 0.45 to 1 ug RNA was performed with random hexamers. TCRdb passed the immunoSEQ multiplex PCR reads through MiXCR, listing each CDR3 protein once. The sample carries a few hundred thousand distinct CDR3 sequences, around 95% recorded once. Sequencing used CD4+ T cells from PBMCs. The source of these receptors is a human donor with multiple sclerosis.

The chain links TRBV7-9 to TRBJ2-5, with D tentatively TRBD2 (5 bases). V was pared by 8 bases and J by 3 bases, with 7 bases between. Germline V lookup: CDR1 SEHNR, CDR2 FQNEAQ (reference sequence). The CDR3 is 11 residues long. Written as DNA, the CDR3 is TGTGCCAGCGAGAGGGAAGAGACCCAGTACTTC. Protein sequence: CASEREETQYF.

J is TRBJ2-7 and V is TRBV20-1; the match to TRBD1 covers 7 bases. Germline V gives CDR1 DFQATT, CDR2 SNEGSKA (reference sequence). The V and J ends lost 2 bases and 0 bases, in that order; junction bases with no gene match: 1. There are 13 residues in the CDR3. The chain's CDR3 is CSARRDSSYEQYF. In DNA form, the CDR3 reads TGCAGTGCTAGAAGGGACAGCTCCTACGAGCAGTACTTC.

V is TRBV18 and J is TRBJ2-1, with 10 bases aligning to TRBD2. CDR3 size: 14 residues. Trimming removed 6 bases from V and 8 bases from J; junction bases left unmatched: 7. Per germline, CDR1 KGHSH and CDR2 LQKENI. The CDR3 DNA reads as TGTGCCAGCTCTCCGGGACTAGCGAATGATGAGCAGTTCTTC. Residues: CASSPGLANDEQFF.

CDR3 region: CSASLGSDYNEQFF. The CDR3 DNA sequence: TGCAGCGCCTCGCTCGGGAGCGACTACAATGAGCAGTTCTTC. The chain uses TRBV29-1 and TRBJ2-1, with TRBD2 as a possible D gene (6 bases). CDR3 size: 14 residues. Germline V gene data show CDR1 as SQVTM and CDR2 as ANQGSEA. V was trimmed by 7 bases and J by 3 bases, leaving 16 bases between them.

This chain links TRBV3-1 with TRBJ2-3; 15 positions agree with TRBD2. The V and J ends lost 4 bases and 5 bases, in that order; junction bases with no gene match: 4. CDR3 length: 16 amino acids. CDR1 LGHDT and CDR2 YNNKEL come from the germline V gene (reference sequence). The CDR3: CASSRGTSGGKDTQYF. DNA for the CDR3: TGTGCCAGCAGCCGCGGGACTAGCGGGGGGAAAGATACGCAGTATTTT.

The chain uses TRBV20-1 and TRBJ2-5; possible D gene TRBD2, 5 bases. V was clipped by 3 bases and J by 9 bases, with 20 bases between them. Germline CDR1 DFQATT, CDR2 SNEGSKA (reference sequence). The CDR3 length is 14 residues. The CDR3 reads CSASPGLPSDAQYF. The CDR3 DNA reads as TGCAGTGCTAGCCCAGGACTCCCCTCCGATGCCCAGTACTTC.

This chain links TRBV3-1 with TRBJ2-7; no definite D call. V lost 0 bases and J lost 5, with 2 bases in between. Per germline, CDR1 LGHDT and CDR2 YNNKEL (reference sequence). CDR3 size: 11 residues. Here the CDR3 reads CASSQDHEQYV. The CDR3 nucleotides are TGTGCCAGCAGCCAAGATCACGAGCAGTACGTC.

CDR3 residues: CAISESKSQETQYF. For the CDR3, the DNA is TGTGCCATCAGTGAGTCAAAGTCCCAAGAGACCCAGTACTTC. This chain joins TRBV10-3 and TRBJ2-5; D call uncertain. Trimming removed 0 bases at V and 1 base at J, with 6 bases between. The germline CDR1 and CDR2 sequences are ENHRY and SYGVKD. This CDR3 is 14 amino acids long.

The rearrangement joins TRBV19 to TRBJ2-2; 9 bases are a match to TRBD2. The V gene end was trimmed by 10 bases and the J gene end by 1 base; junction bases not matched to a gene: 4. CDR1 and CDR2 (germline): LNHDA, SQIVND (reference sequence). The CDR3 spans 14 residues. This chain's CDR3 is CATNSGGNTGELFF. For the CDR3, the DNA is TGTGCCACCAATAGCGGGGGGAACACCGGGGAGCTGTTTTTT.

This rearrangement joins TRBV30 to TRBJ1-1, with 8 bases fitting TRBD1. Germline lookup yields CDR1 GTSNPN and CDR2 SVGIG (reference sequence). The V segment lost 8 bases and the J segment 3 bases; nucleotides outside the gene matches: 5. CDR3 length equals 12 residues. CDR3 DNA sequence: TGTGCCGGGGACAGGACCTACACTGAAGCTTTCTTT. Translated, it gives CAGDRTYTEAFF.

The J gene is TRBJ1-1, the V gene TRBV2; a weak D match, TRBD1 (5 bases). Germline V CDR1 and CDR2: SNHLY, FYNNEI. Trimming cost V 7 bases and J 1 base, with 13 bases left between them. The CDR3 contains 14 residues. The CDR3 coding sequence is TGTGCCAGCACCCGGGACGGCCAGAACACTGAAGCTTTCTTT. This codes for CASTRDGQNTEAFF. The full variable domain, completed using reference TRBV2 and TRBJ1-1, is EPEVTQTPSHQVTQMGQEVILRCVPISNHLYFYWYRQILGQKVEFLVSFYNNEISEKSEIFDDQFSVERPDGSNFTLKIRSTKLEDSAMYFCASTRDGQNTEAFFGQGTRLTVV.

The sample holds one count of this clonotype. This rearrangement joins TRBV20-1 to TRBJ2-1; D unresolved. CDR1 DFQATT and CDR2 SNEGSKA come from the germline V gene (reference sequence). With 0 bases removed from V and 2 bases from J, the gap between germline ends came to 8 bases. The CDR3 extends over 14 amino acids. This CDR3 reads CSARDLVPYNEQFF. The CDR3 nucleotides are TGCAGTGCTAGAGATCTGGTCCCCTACAATGAGCAGTTCTTC.

The genes are TRBV19 and TRBJ2-2; the D is unclear. CDR1 and CDR2 (germline): LNHDA, SQIVND (reference sequence). Trimming left V 5 bases short and J 7 bases short, with 8 bases between. The CDR3 spans 12 residues. CDR3 sequence: CASSPLGGELFF. CDR3 sequence (DNA): TGTGCCAGTAGTCCCTTGGGCGGGGAGCTGTTTTTT.

The V gene is TRBV20-1, the J gene TRBJ2-3; possibly TRBD1 for D (6 bases). V was trimmed by 5 bases and J by 10 bases, leaving 22 bases between them. Germline V gene data show CDR1 as DFQATT and CDR2 as SNEGSKA (reference sequence). The CDR3 is 14 residues long. CDR3 in amino acids: CSAGPAGALAAQYF. CDR3 DNA sequence: TGCAGTGCTGGGCCGGCAGGGGCCCTGGCGGCGCAGTATTTT.

CDR3 in DNA: TGTGCCTCGACAGGGGTCCCAGAGACCCAGTACTTC. It is translated as CASTGVPETQYF. The rearrangement uses TRBV30 and TRBJ2-5; 8 positions agree with TRBD1. Germline loops: CDR1 GTSNPN, CDR2 SVGIG (reference sequence). With 7 bases clipped from V and 4 bases from J, the junction kept 5 bases outside the gene matches. This CDR3 has 12 amino acids. Using reference TRBV30 and TRBJ2-5 for the parts outside the CDR3, the full variable domain is SQTIHQWPATLVQPVGSPLSLECTVEGTSNPNLYWYRQAAGRGLQLLFYSVGIGQISSEVPQNLSASRPQDRQFILSSKKLLLSDSGFYLCASTGVPETQYFGPGTRLLVL.

J is TRBJ2-7 and V is TRBV29-1; the D call may be TRBD1 or TRBD2 (6 bases each). The germline V gene has CDR1 SQVTM and CDR2 ANQGSEA. The CDR3 length is 11 residues. This chain's CDR3 is CRITGRYEQYV. The DNA for the CDR3 is TGCAGGATTACAGGGAGGTACGAGCAGTACGTC.

The chain recombines TRBV29-1 with TRBJ2-1; a possible D gene is TRBD1 (7 bases). Trimming stripped 7 bases from V and 6 bases from J, with 16 bases between. Germline values: CDR1 SQVTM, CDR2 ANQGSEA. The CDR3 covers 13 residues. The CDR3 DNA reads as TGCAGCGCTCTGTCAGGGGGGATCAATGAGCAGTTCTTC. Translation: CSALSGGINEQFF.

The V and J genes are TRBV7-2 and TRBJ2-5, with D perhaps TRBD2 (6 bases). The CDR3 extends over 17 amino acids. The V end lost 5 bases, the J end lost 4 bases, and 23 bases lay between the germline ends. Per the germline V gene, CDR1 is SGHTA and CDR2 is FQGNSA. CDR3 bases: TGTGCCAGCAGCCTCCTTGGGCTCGCGGGGCGAGGAGAGACCCAGTACTTC. Its protein is CASSLLGLAGRGETQYF.

The chain carries TRBV9 and TRBJ1-5, with 10 nucleotides matching TRBD1. V was pared by 3 bases and J by 7 bases, with 7 bases of the junction left unmatched. Per germline, CDR1 SGDLS and CDR2 YYNGEE. This CDR3 contains 15 residues. The CDR3 DNA follows: TGTGCCAGCAGCGCCGGGACAGGGGTTGGACAGCCCCAGCATTTT. This translates into CASSAGTGVGQPQHF.

This rearrangement joins TRBV7-6 to TRBJ2-7; 12 bases map to TRBD1. Looked up from germline, CDR1 is SGHVS and CDR2 is FNYEAQ. The CDR3 runs 15 residues. Trimming took 3 bases from V and 2 from J; bases not matched to a gene: 2. CDR3 loop: CASSLGQGAAYEQYF. The CDR3 DNA reads as TGTGCCAGCAGCTTGGGACAGGGGGCGGCCTACGAGCAGTACTTC.

This chain joins TRBV4-1 and TRBJ2-4; D is unresolved. This CDR3 contains 16 residues. Germline lookup yields CDR1 MGHRA and CDR2 YSYEKL. V was cut by 0 bases and J by 6 bases, with 15 bases left in between. In DNA, the CDR3 is TGCGCCAGCAGCCAAGATATTTTTGATTACAGAAACATTCAGTACTTC. This encodes CASSQDIFDYRNIQYF.

CDR3: CASSYGLWNTEAFF. CDR3 sequence (DNA): TGTGCCAGCAGTTACGGACTCTGGAACACTGAAGCTTTCTTT. The chain recombines TRBV6-5 with TRBJ1-1; unclear D gene. V dropped 2 bases and J dropped 1 base, with 8 bases sitting between them. In germline, CDR1 is MNHEY, CDR2 SVGAGI. This CDR3 spans 14 amino acids.

The chain links TRBV30 to TRBJ2-3, with D maybe TRBD1 (6 bases). Germline values: CDR1 GTSNPN, CDR2 SVGIG (reference sequence). The CDR3 consists of 15 residues. The V end lost 5 bases, the J end lost 5 bases, and 20 bases lay between the germline ends. The CDR3 region is CAWARGPRGVDTQYF. The CDR3 region has the DNA TGTGCCTGGGCCCGGGGCCCCAGGGGTGTAGATACGCAGTATTTT.